The 13 T cell receptor beta chains reported below all come from one sample, sequenced in a study of control samples from healthy donors and cancer patients. TCRdb's table, derived via immunoSEQ multiplex PCR, lists solely in-frame clones and lacks some. The table includes just over 150,000 clones, around 96% detected once. The sample comprised blood. Receptors originate from a woman aged 40 to 50 in good health.

The chain's CDR3 is CASSPGQVNEQFF. The CDR3 DNA follows: TGTGCCAGCTCACCCGGACAGGTCAATGAGCAGTTCTTC. The chain links TRBV18 to TRBJ2-1, with TRBD1 matching 7 bases. Per the germline V gene, CDR1 is KGHSH and CDR2 is LQKENI. The CDR3 spans 13 residues. J gave up 6 bases and V 3 bases, and 2 bases lay outside the gene matches.

The chain employs TRBV24-1 and TRBJ2-1; D ambiguous. V shed 2 bases and J shed 0 bases, with 7 bases lying between them. The CDR3 has 15 residues. CDR1 and CDR2 (germline): KGHDR, SFDVKD. In DNA form, the CDR3 reads TGTGCCACCAGTGATTCCTGGAGCTCCTACAATGAGCAGTTCTTC. Translating it yields CATSDSWSSYNEQFF.

On this clone itself: The sample has other DNA sequences that encode this CDR3 too. The chain joins TRBV5-1 to TRBJ1-2; unclear D gene. V shed 0 bases and J shed 5 bases, with 8 bases lying between them. The germline V gene encodes CDR1 SGHRS and CDR2 YFSETQ. This CDR3 is 13 amino acids long. Here the CDR3 reads CASSLDRNYGYTF. DNA of the CDR3: TGCGCCAGCAGCTTGGATCGGAATTATGGCTACACCTTC.

This sequence joins TRBV4-3 and TRBJ2-5; D remains ambiguous. Germline-derived CDR1 and CDR2 are LGHNA and YSLEER. The CDR3 has 13 residues. Trimming stripped 0 bases from V and 3 bases from J, with 5 bases between. The chain's CDR3 is CASSQERKETQYF. In DNA form, the CDR3 reads TGCGCCAGCAGCCAAGAAAGAAAAGAGACCCAGTACTTC.

The chain joins TRBV2 to TRBJ1-5; D gene ambiguous. The germline V gene encodes CDR1 SNHLY and CDR2 FYNNEI. CDR3 length: 16 amino acids. Trimming took off 4 bases at V and 0 bases at J, with 13 bases between the two ends. In DNA form, the CDR3 reads TGTGCCAGCAGTGTAGGACTGGGGAATAGCAATCAGCCCCAGCATTTT. Translation: CASSVGLGNSNQPQHF. The variable domain in full, completed from reference TRBV2 and TRBJ1-5, reads EPEVTQTPSHQVTQMGQEVILRCVPISNHLYFYWYRQILGQKVEFLVSFYNNEISEKSEIFDDQFSVERPDGSNFTLKIRSTKLEDSAMYFCASSVGLGNSNQPQHFGDGTRLSIL.

The gene calls are TRBV5-1 and TRBJ2-2; TRBD2 matches at 7 bases. This CDR3 is 17 amino acids long. V lost 7 bases, J lost 1 base, and 13 bases stayed unmatched. Germline V gene lookup returns CDR1 SGHRS and CDR2 YFSETQ. The CDR3 protein is CASAAGVTLLNTGELFF. The CDR3 bases are TGCGCCAGCGCGGCGGGAGTGACCCTATTGAACACCGGGGAGCTGTTTTTT.

V usage is TRBV3-1 (or the pseudogene TRBV3-2) and J usage is TRBJ1-2; D gene ambiguous. With 2 bases removed from V and 4 bases from J, the gap between germline ends came to 14 bases. Germline V gene data show CDR1 as LGHDT and CDR2 as YNNKEL (reference sequence). The CDR3 contains 15 residues. The CDR3 sequence is CASSQTDGPPYGYTF. CDR3 bases: TGTGCCAGCAGCCAAACTGACGGACCGCCCTATGGCTACACCTTC.

This rearrangement joins TRBV9 to TRBJ2-4; D perhaps matches TRBD1 (5 bases). CDR3 length equals 16 residues. Germline assignment: CDR1 SGDLS and CDR2 YYNGEE. The ends were cut back, 4 bases at V and 5 bases at J, with 19 bases in the middle. CDR3 sequence reads: CASSSLTAATQNIQYF. The CDR3 DNA is TGTGCCAGCAGCTCCTTGACAGCTGCTACTCAAAACATTCAGTACTTC.

The chain carries TRBV4-2 and TRBJ2-7, with 7 positions matching TRBD1. V shed 2 bases, J shed 4 bases, and the junction held 8 bases outside the gene matches. Looked up from germline, CDR1 is LGHNA and CDR2 is YNFKEQ. CDR3 length equals 15 residues. The DNA for the CDR3 is TGTGCCAGCAGCCAACCGGGACAGCTCACATACGAGCAGTACTTC. Its translation is CASSQPGQLTYEQYF.

This rearrangement joins TRBV27 to TRBJ1-5; no clear D. Germline V gives CDR1 MNHEY, CDR2 SMNVEV (reference sequence). The CDR3 loop spans 15 amino acids. The germline V and J ends were trimmed by 7 bases and 0 bases, with 13 bases remaining between them. CDR3 region: CASTSSFSSNQPQHF. As DNA, the CDR3 is TGTGCCAGCACCTCCAGTTTTTCTAGCAATCAGCCCCAGCATTTT.

The chain combines TRBV27 with TRBJ1-3; D call uncertain. This CDR3 has 14 residues. CDR1 MNHEY and CDR2 SMNVEV come from the germline V gene (reference sequence). V was clipped by 5 bases and J by 0 bases, with 8 bases between them. This chain's CDR3 is CASSLTNSGNTIYF. CDR3 DNA sequence: TGTGCCAGCAGTCTAACTAACTCTGGAAACACCATATATTTT.

CDR3 region: CASSPFLAGGRFNEQFF. The CDR3 coding sequence is TGTGCCAGCAGTCCGTTTTTAGCGGGGGGGCGGTTCAATGAGCAGTTCTTC. The chain carries TRBV6-6 and TRBJ2-1; TRBD2 matches at 11 bases. The CDR3 consists of 17 residues. Looked up from germline, CDR1 is MNHNY and CDR2 is SVGAGI (reference sequence). With 5 bases clipped from V and 6 bases from J, the junction kept 12 bases outside the gene matches.

The J gene is TRBJ1-4, the V gene TRBV7-2; D gene unclear. Trimming shortened V by 1 base and J by 7 bases, and 13 bases separated the two germline ends. Germline V lookup: CDR1 SGHTA, CDR2 FQGNSA. The CDR3 is made up of 15 amino acids. CDR3 in DNA: TGTGCCAGCAGCTTAGAGCGCCGGCGGGGTGAAAAACTGTTTTTT. As protein: CASSLERRRGEKLFF.